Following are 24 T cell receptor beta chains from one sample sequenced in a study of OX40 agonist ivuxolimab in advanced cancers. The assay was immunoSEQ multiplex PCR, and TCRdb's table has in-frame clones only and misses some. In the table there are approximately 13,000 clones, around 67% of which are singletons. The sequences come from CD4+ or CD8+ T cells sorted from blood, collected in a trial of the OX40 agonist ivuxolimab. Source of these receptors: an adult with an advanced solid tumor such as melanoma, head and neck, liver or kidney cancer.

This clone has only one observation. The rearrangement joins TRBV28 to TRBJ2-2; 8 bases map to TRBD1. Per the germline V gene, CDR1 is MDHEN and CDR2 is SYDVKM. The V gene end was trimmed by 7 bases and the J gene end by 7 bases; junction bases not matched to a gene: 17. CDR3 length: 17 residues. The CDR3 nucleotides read TGTGCCAGCACCACTCCGAGCTTGACAGGGGATCACGGGGAGCTGTTTTTT. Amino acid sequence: CASTTPSLTGDHGELFF.

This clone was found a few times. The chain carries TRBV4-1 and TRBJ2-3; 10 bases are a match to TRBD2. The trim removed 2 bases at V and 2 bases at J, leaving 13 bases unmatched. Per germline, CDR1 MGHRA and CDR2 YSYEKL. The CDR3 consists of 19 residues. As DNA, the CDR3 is TGCGCCAGCAGCCAACTTTTCCCCTCGACTAGCGGGTACACAGATACGCAGTATTTT. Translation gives CASSQLFPSTSGYTDTQYF.

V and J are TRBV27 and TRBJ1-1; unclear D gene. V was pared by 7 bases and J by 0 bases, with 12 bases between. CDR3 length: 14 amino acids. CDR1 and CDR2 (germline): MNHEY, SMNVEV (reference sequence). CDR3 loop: CASTPGRVNTEAFF. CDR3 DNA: TGTGCCAGCACCCCGGGCCGAGTGAACACTGAAGCTTTCTTT.

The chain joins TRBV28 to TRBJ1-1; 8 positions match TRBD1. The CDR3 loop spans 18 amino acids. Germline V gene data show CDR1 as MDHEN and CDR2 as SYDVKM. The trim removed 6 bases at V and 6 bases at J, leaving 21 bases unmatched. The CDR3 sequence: CASRPTLLRQGARPEAFF. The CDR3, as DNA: TGTGCCAGCAGACCCACCCTCCTACGGCAGGGGGCGCGCCCTGAAGCTTTCTTT.

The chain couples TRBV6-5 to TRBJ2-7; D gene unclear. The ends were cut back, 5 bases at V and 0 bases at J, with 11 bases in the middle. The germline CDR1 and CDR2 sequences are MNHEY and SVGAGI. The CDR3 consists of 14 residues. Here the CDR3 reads CASSAGPSSYEQYF. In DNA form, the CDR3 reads TGTGCCAGCAGTGCCGGTCCCAGCTCCTACGAGCAGTACTTC.

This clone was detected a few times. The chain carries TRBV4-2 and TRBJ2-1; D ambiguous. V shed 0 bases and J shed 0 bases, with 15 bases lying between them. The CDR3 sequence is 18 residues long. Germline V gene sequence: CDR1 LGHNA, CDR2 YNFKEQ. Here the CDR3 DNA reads TGTGCCAGCAGCCAAGATCTCGCAGCACCGAGCTCCTACAATGAGCAGTTCTTC. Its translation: CASSQDLAAPSSYNEQFF.

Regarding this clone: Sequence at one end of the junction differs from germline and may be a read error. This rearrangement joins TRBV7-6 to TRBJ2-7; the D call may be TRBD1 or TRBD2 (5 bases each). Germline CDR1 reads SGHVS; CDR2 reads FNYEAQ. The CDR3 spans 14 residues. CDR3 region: CASRLGEIGYEQYF. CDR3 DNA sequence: TGTGCCAGCAGGTTAGGGGAGATCGGCTACGAGCAGTACTTC.

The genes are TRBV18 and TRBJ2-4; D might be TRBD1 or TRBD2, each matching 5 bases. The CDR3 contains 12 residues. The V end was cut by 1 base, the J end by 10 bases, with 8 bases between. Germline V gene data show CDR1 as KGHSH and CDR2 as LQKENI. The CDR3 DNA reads TGTGCCAGCTCACCACATGGGGGAATTCAGTACTTC. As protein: CASSPHGGIQYF. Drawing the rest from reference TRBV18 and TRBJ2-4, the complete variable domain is NAGVMQNPRHLVRRRGQEARLRCSPMKGHSHVYWYRQLPEEGLKFMVYLQKENIIDESGMPKERFSAEFPKEGPSILRIQQVVRGDSAAYFCASSPHGGIQYFGAGTRLSVL.

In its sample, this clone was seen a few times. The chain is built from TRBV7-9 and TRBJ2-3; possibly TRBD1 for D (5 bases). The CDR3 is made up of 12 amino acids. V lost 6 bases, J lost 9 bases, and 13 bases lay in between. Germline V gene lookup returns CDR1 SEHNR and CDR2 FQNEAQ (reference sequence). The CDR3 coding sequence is TGTGCCAGCAGTTCGACAGCTCGGACGCAGTATTTT. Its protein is CASSSTARTQYF.

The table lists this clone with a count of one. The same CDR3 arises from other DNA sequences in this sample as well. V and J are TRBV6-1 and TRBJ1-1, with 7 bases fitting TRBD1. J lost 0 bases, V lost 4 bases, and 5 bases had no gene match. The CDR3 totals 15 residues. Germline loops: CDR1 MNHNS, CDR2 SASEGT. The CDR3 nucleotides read TGTGCCAGCAGTGGACAGGGAAGCGTGAACACTGAAGCTTTCTTT. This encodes CASSGQGSVNTEAFF.

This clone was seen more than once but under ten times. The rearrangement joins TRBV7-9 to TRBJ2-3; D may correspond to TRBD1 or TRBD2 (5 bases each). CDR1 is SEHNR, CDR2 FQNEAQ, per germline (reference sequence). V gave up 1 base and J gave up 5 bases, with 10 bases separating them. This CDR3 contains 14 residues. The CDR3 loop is CASSLGLGEDTQYF. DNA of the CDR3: TGTGCCAGCAGCTTAGGTCTGGGGGAAGATACGCAGTATTTT. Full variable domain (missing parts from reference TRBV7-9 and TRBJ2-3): DTGVSQNPRHKITKRGQNVTFRCDPISEHNRLYWYRQTLGQGPEFLTYFQNEAQLEKSRLLSDRFSAERPKGSFSTLEIQRTEQGDSAMYLCASSLGLGEDTQYFGPGTRLTVL.

The CDR3 here is CASSWGADEKLFF. DNA of the CDR3: TGTGCCAGCAGCTGGGGCGCGGATGAAAAACTGTTTTTT. The chain recombines TRBV7-9 with TRBJ1-4; TRBD1 might be the D (5 bases). The CDR3 consists of 13 residues. The germline V and J ends were trimmed by 4 bases and 6 bases, with 9 bases remaining between them. Germline loops: CDR1 SEHNR, CDR2 FQNEAQ (reference sequence).

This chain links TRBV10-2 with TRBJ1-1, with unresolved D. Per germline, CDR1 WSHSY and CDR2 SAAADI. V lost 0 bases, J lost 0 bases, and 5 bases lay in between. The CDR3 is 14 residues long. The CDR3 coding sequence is TGCGCCAGCAGTGAGTCGACCATGAACACTGAAGCTTTCTTT. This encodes CASSESTMNTEAFF.

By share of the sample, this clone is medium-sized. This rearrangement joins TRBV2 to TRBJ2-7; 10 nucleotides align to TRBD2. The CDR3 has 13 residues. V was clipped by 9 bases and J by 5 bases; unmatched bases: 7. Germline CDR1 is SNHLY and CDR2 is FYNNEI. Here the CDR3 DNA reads TGTGCCAGTCATGATGGGACTAGCGACGAGCAGTACTTC. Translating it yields CASHDGTSDEQYF.

The CDR3 DNA sequence: TGCGCCAGCAGCATTGGATTCGGTGGGGACACTGAAGCTTTCTTT. Protein product: CASSIGFGGDTEAFF. The chain is built from TRBV5-1 and TRBJ1-1; no reliable D call. This CDR3 has 15 residues. Germline V gene data show CDR1 as SGHRS and CDR2 as YFSETQ. The V end lost 4 bases, the J end lost 3 bases, and 16 bases lay between the germline ends. The full variable domain, in which reference TRBV5-1 and TRBJ1-1 provide the parts outside the CDR3, is KAGVTQTPRYLIKTRGQQVTLSCSPISGHRSVSWYQQTPGQGLQFLFEYFSETQRNKGNFPGRFSGRQFSNSRSEMNVSTLELGDSALYLCASSIGFGGDTEAFFGQGTRLTVV.

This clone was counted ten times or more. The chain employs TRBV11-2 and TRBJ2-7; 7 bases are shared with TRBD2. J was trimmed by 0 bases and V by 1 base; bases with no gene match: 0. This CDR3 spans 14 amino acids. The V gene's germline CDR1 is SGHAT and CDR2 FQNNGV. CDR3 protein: CASSLAGGSYEQYF. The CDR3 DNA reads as TGTGCCAGCAGCTTAGCGGGGGGCTCCTACGAGCAGTACTTC.

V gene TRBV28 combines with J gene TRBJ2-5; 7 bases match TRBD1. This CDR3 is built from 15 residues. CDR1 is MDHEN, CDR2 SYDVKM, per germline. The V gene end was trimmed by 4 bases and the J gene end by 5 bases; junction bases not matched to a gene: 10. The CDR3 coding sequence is TGTGCCAGCAGTTCGATGATTACAGGGGTGGAGACCCAGTACTTC. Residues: CASSSMITGVETQYF.

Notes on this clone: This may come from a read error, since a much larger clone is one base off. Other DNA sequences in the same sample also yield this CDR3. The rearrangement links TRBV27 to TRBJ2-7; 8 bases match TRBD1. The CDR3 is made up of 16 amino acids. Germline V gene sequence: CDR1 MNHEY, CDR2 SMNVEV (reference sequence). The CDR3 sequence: CASSSLPGQGYYEQYF. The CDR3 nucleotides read TGTGCCAGCAGTTCTCTGCCTGGACAGGGATACTACGAGCAATACTTC.

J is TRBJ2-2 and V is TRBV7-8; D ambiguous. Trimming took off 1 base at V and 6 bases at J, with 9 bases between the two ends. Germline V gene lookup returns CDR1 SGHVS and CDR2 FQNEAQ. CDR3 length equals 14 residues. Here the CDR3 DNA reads TGTGCCAGCAGCTTAGTGGCGTCGCCCGGGGAGCTGTTTTTT. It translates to CASSLVASPGELFF.

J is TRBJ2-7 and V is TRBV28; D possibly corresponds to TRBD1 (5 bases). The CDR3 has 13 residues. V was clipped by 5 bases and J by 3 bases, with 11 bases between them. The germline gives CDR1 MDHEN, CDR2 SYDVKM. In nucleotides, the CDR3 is TGTGCCAGCAGTCCCCTCGACAGCTACGAGCAGTACTTC. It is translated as CASSPLDSYEQYF.

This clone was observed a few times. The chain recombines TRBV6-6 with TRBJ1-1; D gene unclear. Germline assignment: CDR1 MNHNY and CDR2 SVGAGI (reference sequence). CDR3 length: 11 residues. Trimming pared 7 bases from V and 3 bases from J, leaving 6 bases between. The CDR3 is CASTAYTEAFF. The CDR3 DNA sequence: TGTGCCAGCACCGCATACACTGAAGCTTTCTTT.

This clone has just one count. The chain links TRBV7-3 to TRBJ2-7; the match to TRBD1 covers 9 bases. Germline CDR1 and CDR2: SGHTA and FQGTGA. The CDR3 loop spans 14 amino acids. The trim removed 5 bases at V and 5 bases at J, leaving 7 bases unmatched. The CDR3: CASSPTGGIDEQYF. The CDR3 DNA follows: TGTGCCAGCAGCCCGACAGGGGGTATCGACGAGCAGTACTTC.

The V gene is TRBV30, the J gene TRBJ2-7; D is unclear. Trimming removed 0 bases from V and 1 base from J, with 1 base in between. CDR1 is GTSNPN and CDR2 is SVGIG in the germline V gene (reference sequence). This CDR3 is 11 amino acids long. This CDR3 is CAWSVSYEQYF. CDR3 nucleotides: TGTGCCTGGAGTGTATCCTACGAGCAGTACTTC.

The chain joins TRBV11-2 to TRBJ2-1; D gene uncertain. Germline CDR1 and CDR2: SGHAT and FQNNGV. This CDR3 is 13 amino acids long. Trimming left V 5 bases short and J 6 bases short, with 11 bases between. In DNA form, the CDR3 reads TGTGCCAGCAGCCTGGGCTGGGTCAATGAGCAGTTCTTC. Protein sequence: CASSLGWVNEQFF.